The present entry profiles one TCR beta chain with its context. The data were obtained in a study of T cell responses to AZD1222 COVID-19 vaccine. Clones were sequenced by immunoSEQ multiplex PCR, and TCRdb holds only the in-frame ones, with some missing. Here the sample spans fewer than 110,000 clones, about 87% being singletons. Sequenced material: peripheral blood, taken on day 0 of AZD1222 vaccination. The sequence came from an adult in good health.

Here the CDR3 reads CASSWTGSTEAFF. CDR3 DNA: TGTGCCAGCAGTTGGACAGGAAGCACTGAAGCTTTCTTT. The J gene is TRBJ1-1, the V gene TRBV28; 7 bases line up with TRBD1. Germline CDR1 reads MDHEN; CDR2 reads SYDVKM. The length of the CDR3 is 13 residues. The V segment lost 4 bases and the J segment 4 bases; nucleotides outside the gene matches: 3.